Listed here are 29 T cell receptor beta chains from one sample, sequenced in a study of control samples from healthy donors and cancer patients (dated by TCRdb to between 2020 and 2021). Receptor amplification or capture employed the immunoSEQ multiplex PCR assay. Held by TCRdb, this immuneACCESS table contains in-frame sequences only and omits some clones. Under half of the omission traces to an unresolved V gene where checked; the cause of the rest is unknown. The record for this sample contains roughly 190,000 clones. Around 2% of the sample comes from the top ten. The material sequenced was blood. Receptor source: a woman aged 25 to 39 in good health.

V gene TRBV4-2 combines with J gene TRBJ1-4; tentative D call: TRBD1 (5 bases). The V gene lost 4 bases and the J gene lost 4 bases, with 13 bases spanning the gap. The CDR3 runs 15 residues. CDR1 is LGHNA and CDR2 is YNFKEQ in the germline V gene. The CDR3 bases are TGTGCCAGCAGCCGCGGAGGACACCTTAATGAAAAACTGTTTTTT. This codes for CASSRGGHLNEKLFF.

The rearrangement links TRBV6-5 to TRBJ2-1; perhaps TRBD2 as D (5 bases). Germline CDR1 reads MNHEY; CDR2 reads SVGAGI. Trimming removed 0 bases from V and 8 bases from J, with 5 bases in between. The CDR3 length is 12 residues. In nucleotides, the CDR3 is TGTGCCAGCAGTTACTCGGAGGATGAGCAGTTCTTC. The encoded protein is CASSYSEDEQFF.

The CDR3 nucleotides are TGTGCCATCAGTGAGCAGGGGACAGGGCGCGAAAAACTGTTTTTT. Its translation: CAISEQGTGREKLFF. The chain couples TRBV10-3 to TRBJ1-4; 9 positions agree with TRBD1. Germline CDR1 and CDR2: ENHRY and SYGVKD. V lost 2 bases to trimming and J lost 8 bases; unmatched junction nucleotides: 6. The CDR3 totals 15 residues.

The chain couples TRBV2 to TRBJ2-7; D is possibly TRBD2 (5 bases). V was cut by 3 bases and J by 6 bases, with 9 bases left in between. CDR1 SNHLY and CDR2 FYNNEI come from the germline V gene. The CDR3 length is 12 residues. The CDR3, as DNA: TGTGCCAGCAGTGAGCGGGCATCCGAGCAGTACTTC. Protein product: CASSERASEQYF.

V usage is TRBV7-2 and J usage is TRBJ2-5, with 7 bases fitting TRBD2. From germline, CDR1 is SGHTA and CDR2 FQGNSA. This CDR3 contains 14 residues. With 5 bases clipped from V and 7 bases from J, the junction kept 10 bases outside the gene matches. This CDR3 is CASSPGLMEGTQYF. The CDR3 coding sequence is TGTGCCAGCAGCCCGGGACTAATGGAAGGGACCCAGTACTTC.

J is TRBJ2-7 and V is TRBV28, with 10 positions matching TRBD1. The V and J ends lost 7 bases and 2 bases, in that order; junction bases with no gene match: 5. Looked up from germline, CDR1 is MDHEN and CDR2 is SYDVKM. This CDR3 region has 14 residues. CDR3 nucleotide sequence: TGTGCCAGCACCGGGACAGGGGTTCCCTACGAGCAGTACTTC. Protein sequence: CASTGTGVPYEQYF. Based on the CDR3 plus reference TRBV28 and TRBJ2-7, the full variable domain is DVKVTQSSRYLVKRTGEKVFLECVQDMDHENMFWYRQDPGLGLRLIYFSYDVKMKEKGDIPEGYSVSREKKERFSLILESASTNQTSMYLCASTGTGVPYEQYFGPGTRLTVT.

This chain uses TRBV20-1 with TRBJ2-7; 12 bases match TRBD2. The CDR3 length is 15 residues. Looked up from germline, CDR1 is DFQATT and CDR2 is SNEGSKA (reference sequence). After removal of 3 bases from V and 7 bases from J, the junction contained 10 bases not matched to a gene. CDR3 residues: CSASPGLAGLGEQYF. As DNA, the CDR3 is TGCAGTGCTAGTCCGGGACTAGCGGGCCTGGGTGAGCAGTACTTC.

The chain is built from TRBV28 and TRBJ1-2, with no clear D. The length of the CDR3 is 12 residues. V was clipped by 8 bases and J by 4 bases, with 11 bases between them. Germline V gives CDR1 MDHEN, CDR2 SYDVKM. CDR3 nucleotides: TGTGCCAGCCGCCGGGGAGTCTATGGCTACACCTTC. Translated: CASRRGVYGYTF.

This chain connects TRBV6-2 or TRBV6-3 to TRBJ2-4, with TRBD2 matching 11 bases. V shed 5 bases, J shed 0 bases, and the junction held 9 bases outside the gene matches. CDR1 and CDR2 from the germline V gene are MNHEY and SVGEGT. This CDR3 is 18 amino acids long. CDR3 DNA: TGTGCCAGCAGTCGTAGCGGGGGGGTTATTATAGCCAAAAACATTCAGTACTTC. It yields the protein CASSRSGGVIIAKNIQYF.

The chain employs TRBV28 and TRBJ1-5, with a weak D call TRBD1 (5 bases). The CDR3 has 16 amino acids. Looked up from germline, CDR1 is MDHEN and CDR2 is SYDVKM. V shed 3 bases and J shed 3 bases, with 15 bases lying between them. The CDR3 protein is CASSFLSGSVNQPQHF. The CDR3 DNA follows: TGTGCCAGCAGTTTTCTATCAGGGTCGGTCAATCAGCCCCAGCATTTT.

The V gene is TRBV28, the J gene TRBJ1-6; D is ambiguous. Germline V gene lookup returns CDR1 MDHEN and CDR2 SYDVKM. The CDR3 extends over 16 amino acids. Trimming cost V 3 bases and J 0 bases, with 9 bases left between them. CDR3: CASSFEVPSYNSPLHF. For the CDR3, the DNA is TGTGCCAGCAGTTTCGAAGTCCCCTCCTATAATTCACCCCTCCACTTT.

The V and J genes are TRBV5-1 and TRBJ1-4; D possibly corresponds to TRBD1 (5 bases). Trimming took 2 bases from V and 8 from J, leaving 16 bases between them. CDR1 is SGHRS and CDR2 is YFSETQ in the germline V gene. CDR3 length: 15 amino acids. This chain's CDR3 is CASSLTGLYGEKLFF. The CDR3 DNA sequence: TGCGCCAGCAGCTTAACGGGACTTTATGGGGAAAAACTGTTTTTT.

The chain recombines TRBV30 with TRBJ1-3, with TRBD1 matching over 7 bases. This CDR3 contains 13 residues. J gave up 3 bases and V 5 bases, and 4 bases lay outside the gene matches. Germline V gene sequence: CDR1 GTSNPN, CDR2 SVGIG (reference sequence). As DNA, the CDR3 is TGTGCCTGGGAAGGGGGCGGTGGAAACACCATATATTTT. Translating it yields CAWEGGGGNTIYF.

V and J are TRBV19 and TRBJ1-2; 8 nucleotides align to TRBD1. The CDR3 covers 15 residues. After removal of 3 bases from V and 5 bases from J, the junction contained 8 bases not matched to a gene. Germline lookup yields CDR1 LNHDA and CDR2 SQIVND (reference sequence). CDR3 sequence reads: CASSIGAGGEYGYTF. The CDR3 DNA reads TGTGCCAGTAGTATTGGAGCAGGGGGCGAGTATGGCTACACCTTC.

The chain joins TRBV27 to TRBJ1-3, with 7 bases lining up with TRBD1. The CDR3 extends over 15 amino acids. V lost 4 bases, J lost 4 bases, and 7 bases stayed unmatched. The germline V gene encodes CDR1 MNHEY and CDR2 SMNVEV (reference sequence). Written as DNA, the CDR3 is TGTGCCAGCAGTTCCCGGACAGGAGTCGGAAACACCATATATTTT. Amino acids: CASSSRTGVGNTIYF.

The CDR3 DNA is TGTGCCAGCAGCTGGTCGAACACTGAAGCTTTCTTT. It specifies CASSWSNTEAFF. This chain links TRBV13 with TRBJ1-1; D ambiguous. Trimming shortened V by 4 bases and J by 1 base, and 4 bases separated the two germline ends. CDR3 length equals 12 residues. Germline lookup yields CDR1 PRHDT and CDR2 FYEKMQ (reference sequence).

The rearrangement uses TRBV19 and TRBJ1-5; the D gene is possibly TRBD1 (5 bases). The V end was cut by 4 bases, the J end by 0 bases, with 10 bases between. CDR3 length: 15 amino acids. Per the germline V gene, CDR1 is LNHDA and CDR2 is SQIVND (reference sequence). This CDR3 is CASSTGTYSNQPQHF. As DNA, the CDR3 is TGTGCCAGTAGTACAGGGACCTATAGCAATCAGCCCCAGCATTTT.

The genes are TRBV5-1 and TRBJ1-5, with D perhaps TRBD1 (5 bases). This CDR3 spans 14 amino acids. Germline CDR1 is SGHRS and CDR2 is YFSETQ. With 1 base removed from V and 5 bases from J, the gap between germline ends came to 10 bases. The chain's CDR3 is CASSLSGGDQPQHF. CDR3 sequence (DNA): TGCGCCAGCAGCTTGTCGGGAGGGGATCAGCCCCAGCATTTT.

This sequence joins TRBV7-9 and TRBJ1-2, with D possibly TRBD1 on 5 matching bases. From germline, CDR1 is SEHNR and CDR2 FQNEAQ (reference sequence). CDR3 length: 14 residues. With 5 bases removed from V and 8 bases from J, the gap between germline ends came to 18 bases. The CDR3 bases are TGTGCCAGCAGCCTAAACGAGGGAGGGACGGGCTACACCTTC. This encodes CASSLNEGGTGYTF.

The chain is built from TRBV28 and TRBJ2-2, with a weak D call TRBD2 (7 bases). Trimming stripped 10 bases from V and 6 bases from J, with 18 bases between. In germline, CDR1 is MDHEN, CDR2 SYDVKM. The CDR3 covers 14 residues. Here the CDR3 DNA reads TGTGCCACCGTCTCAGGGGAGGGGGCCGGGGAGCTGTTTTTT. It is translated as CATVSGEGAGELFF.

The V and J genes are TRBV2 and TRBJ1-6; 8 bases fit TRBD1. The V and J ends lost 6 bases and 7 bases, in that order; junction bases with no gene match: 11. Germline lookup yields CDR1 SNHLY and CDR2 FYNNEI. The CDR3 sequence is 16 residues long. CDR3 sequence: CASSPRTGIGNSPLHF. The CDR3 DNA follows: TGTGCCAGCAGCCCTAGGACAGGGATCGGCAATTCACCCCTCCACTTT.

The rearrangement links TRBV5-6 to TRBJ1-4; D is uncertain. The V end was cut by 2 bases, the J end by 5 bases, with 7 bases between. CDR1 SGHDT and CDR2 YYEEEE come from the germline V gene. The CDR3 length is 13 residues. The DNA for the CDR3 is TGTGCCAGCAGCTTTCAACAGAATGAAAAACTGTTTTTT. Its translation: CASSFQQNEKLFF. The variable domain in full, with the rest retrieved from reference TRBV5-6 and TRBJ1-4, is DAGVTQSPTHLIKTRGQQVTLRCSPKSGHDTVSWYQQALGQGPQFIFQYYEEEERQRGNFPDRFSGHQFPNYSSELNVNALLLGDSALYLCASSFQQNEKLFFGSGTQLSVL.

The chain employs TRBV7-3 and TRBJ2-1, with no clear D. Between the trimmed V and J ends, which lost 2 bases and 0 bases, there was a span of 8 bases. Germline assignment: CDR1 SGHTA and CDR2 FQGTGA. The CDR3 extends over 15 amino acids. The CDR3 bases are TGTGCCAGCAGCTTAGGGCCCAGCTCCTACAATGAGCAGTTCTTC. Translating gives CASSLGPSSYNEQFF.

The CDR3 sequence is CASSPGTASSPLHF. The CDR3 DNA reads TGTGCCAGCAGCCCCGGGACAGCCAGTTCACCCCTCCACTTT. The chain carries TRBV7-9 and TRBJ1-6, with 7 positions matching TRBD1. This CDR3 is built from 14 residues. With 5 bases clipped from V and 9 bases from J, the junction kept 7 bases outside the gene matches. Germline CDR1 SEHNR, CDR2 FQNEAQ (reference sequence).

The rearrangement uses TRBV10-3 and TRBJ1-2, with TRBD1 as a possible D gene (5 bases). Germline CDR1 ENHRY, CDR2 SYGVKD. Trimming took off 0 bases at V and 4 bases at J, with 18 bases between the two ends. This CDR3 is 17 amino acids long. CDR3 loop: CAISESGISLQGYGYTF. In DNA form, the CDR3 reads TGTGCCATCAGTGAGTCCGGCATATCCCTTCAGGGCTATGGCTACACCTTC.

The chain links TRBV10-3 to TRBJ1-1, with D hard to call. The V end was cut by 11 bases, the J end by 2 bases, with 12 bases between. CDR3 length equals 12 residues. Germline V gene sequence: CDR1 ENHRY, CDR2 SYGVKD. CDR3 in amino acids: CASGEPNTEAFF. Here the CDR3 DNA reads TGTGCCTCAGGCGAACCAAACACTGAAGCTTTCTTT.

The chain joins TRBV27 to TRBJ2-7, with TRBD1 matching over 7 bases. This CDR3 comprises 13 residues. V lost 5 bases to trimming and J lost 3 bases; unmatched junction nucleotides: 4. Germline V gives CDR1 MNHEY, CDR2 SMNVEV (reference sequence). The CDR3 DNA is TGTGCCAGCAGTAGGGACAGCTTCTACGAGCAGTACTTC. Translated: CASSRDSFYEQYF.

This chain links TRBV4-2 with TRBJ1-3; D remains ambiguous. Trimming took 4 bases from V and 4 from J, leaving 2 bases between them. This CDR3 spans 11 amino acids. CDR1 LGHNA and CDR2 YNFKEQ come from the germline V gene. The CDR3 reads CASSPGNTIYF. The CDR3 DNA sequence: TGTGCCAGCAGCCCGGGAAACACCATATATTTT.

The chain combines TRBV5-1 with TRBJ2-1, with 11 nucleotides matching TRBD2. The germline gives CDR1 SGHRS, CDR2 YFSETQ. Trimming removed 0 bases from V and 3 bases from J; junction bases left unmatched: 2. This CDR3 is 16 amino acids long. DNA for the CDR3: TGCGCCAGCAGCTTGGTTACTAGCGGGGGCTACAATGAGCAGTTCTTC. Translating it yields CASSLVTSGGYNEQFF.